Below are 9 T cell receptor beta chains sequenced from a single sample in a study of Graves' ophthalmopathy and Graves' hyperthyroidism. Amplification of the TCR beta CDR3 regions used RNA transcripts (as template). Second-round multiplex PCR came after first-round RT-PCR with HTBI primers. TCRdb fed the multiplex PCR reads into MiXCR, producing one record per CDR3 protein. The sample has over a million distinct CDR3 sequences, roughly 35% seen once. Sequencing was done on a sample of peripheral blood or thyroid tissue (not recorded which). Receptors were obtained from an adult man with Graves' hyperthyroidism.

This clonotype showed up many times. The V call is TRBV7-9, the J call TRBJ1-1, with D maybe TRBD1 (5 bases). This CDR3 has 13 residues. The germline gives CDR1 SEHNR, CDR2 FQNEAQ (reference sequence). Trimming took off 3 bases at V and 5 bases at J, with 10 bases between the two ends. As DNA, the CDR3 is TGTGCCAGCAGCTTGGGGGAGAGGACTGAAGCTTTCTTT. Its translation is CASSLGERTEAFF.

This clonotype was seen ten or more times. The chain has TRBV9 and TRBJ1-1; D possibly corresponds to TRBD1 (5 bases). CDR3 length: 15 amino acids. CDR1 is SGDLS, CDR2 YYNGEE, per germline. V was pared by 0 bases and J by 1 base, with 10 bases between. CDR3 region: CASSVVGGANTEAFF. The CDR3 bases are TGTGCCAGCAGCGTAGTTGGGGGAGCGAACACTGAAGCTTTCTTT.

The chain's CDR3 is CSADRPCEQYF. CDR3 nucleotide sequence: TGCAGCGCTGACCGTCCTTGCGAGCAGTACTTC. This rearrangement joins TRBV29-1 to TRBJ2-7; unclear D gene. Germline CDR1 reads SQVTM; CDR2 reads ANQGSEA. The CDR3 is made up of 11 amino acids. Trimming took off 7 bases at V and 6 bases at J, with 13 bases between the two ends.

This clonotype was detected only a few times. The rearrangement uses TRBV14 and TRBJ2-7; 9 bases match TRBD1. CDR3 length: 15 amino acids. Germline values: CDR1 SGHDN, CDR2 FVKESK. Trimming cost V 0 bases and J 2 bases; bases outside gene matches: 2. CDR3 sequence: CASSQEGTGPYEQYF. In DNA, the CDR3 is TGTGCCAGCAGCCAAGAAGGGACAGGGCCCTACGAGCAGTACTTC. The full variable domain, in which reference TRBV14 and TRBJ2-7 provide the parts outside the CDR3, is EAGVTQFPSHSVIEKGQTVTLRCDPISGHDNLYWYRRVMGKEIKFLLHFVKESKQDESGMPNNRFLAERTGGTYSTLKVQPAELEDSGVYFCASSQEGTGPYEQYFGPGTRLTVT.

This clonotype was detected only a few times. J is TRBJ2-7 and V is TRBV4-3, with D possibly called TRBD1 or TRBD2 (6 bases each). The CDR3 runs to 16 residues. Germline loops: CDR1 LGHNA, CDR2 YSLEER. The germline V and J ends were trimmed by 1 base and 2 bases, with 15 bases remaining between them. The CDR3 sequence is CASSQVETRGTYEQYF. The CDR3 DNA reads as TGCGCCAGCAGCCAAGTCGAGACTAGGGGGACCTACGAGCAGTACTTC.

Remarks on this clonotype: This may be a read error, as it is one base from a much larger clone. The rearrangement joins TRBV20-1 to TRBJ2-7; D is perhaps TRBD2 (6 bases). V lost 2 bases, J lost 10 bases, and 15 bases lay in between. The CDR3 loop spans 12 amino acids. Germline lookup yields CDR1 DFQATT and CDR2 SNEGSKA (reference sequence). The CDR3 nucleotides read TGCAGTGCTAGACCGGGACTCCCTCTTCAGTACTTC. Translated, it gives CSARPGLPLQYF.

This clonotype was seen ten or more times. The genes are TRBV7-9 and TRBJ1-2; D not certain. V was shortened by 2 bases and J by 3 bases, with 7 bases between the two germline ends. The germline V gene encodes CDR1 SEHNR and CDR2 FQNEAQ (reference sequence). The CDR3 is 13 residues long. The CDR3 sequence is CASSLTEDYGYTF. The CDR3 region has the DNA TGTGCCAGCAGCTTAACGGAGGACTATGGCTACACCTTC.

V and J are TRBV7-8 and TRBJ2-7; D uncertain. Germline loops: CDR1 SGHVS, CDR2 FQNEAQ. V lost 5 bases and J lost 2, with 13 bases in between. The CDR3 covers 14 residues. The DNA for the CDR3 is TGTGCCAGCAGCCCGGATCAGAGTGCCTACGAGCAGTACTTC. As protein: CASSPDQSAYEQYF.

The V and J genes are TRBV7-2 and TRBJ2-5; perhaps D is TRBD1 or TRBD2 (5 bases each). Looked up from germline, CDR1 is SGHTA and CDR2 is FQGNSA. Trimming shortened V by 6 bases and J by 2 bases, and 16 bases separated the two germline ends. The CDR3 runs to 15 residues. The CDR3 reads CASRLGVGLQETQYF. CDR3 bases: TGTGCCAGCAGGTTGGGAGTGGGGCTGCAAGAGACCCAGTACTTC.